Listed below are T cell receptor beta chains from one sample, sequenced in a study of blood T cell repertoires in COVID-19. Repertoires were generated with immunoSEQ multiplex PCR, while TCRdb's copy carries only in-frame clones and drops some. Among 95,000 to 150,000 clones listed, around nine tenths were seen once. Sequenced: peripheral blood. These receptors were collected from a woman aged 50 to 60 with acute or convalescent COVID-19. The CDR3 runs from the conserved cysteine through the conserved F or W. Each record gives: J gene, clone size, D gene, V gene, CDR3 protein, CDR3 DNA. D genes are given only for firm matches. A row's size may be missing; if present it is once, few, many or a size class.

j_call: TRBJ2-5; clone_size: -; d_call: -; v_call: TRBV29-1; cdr3_aa: CSVEFGTGEETQYF; cdr3_nt: TGCAGCGTTGAATTTGGGACGGGGGAAGAGACCCAGTACTTC
j_call: TRBJ2-7; clone_size: -; d_call: TRBD2; v_call: TRBV5-1; cdr3_aa: CASSIGLAGEQYF; cdr3_nt: TGCGCCAGCAGCATAGGACTAGCGGGCGAGCAGTACTTC
j_call: TRBJ2-2; clone_size: -; d_call: TRBD1; v_call: TRBV18; cdr3_aa: CASRPGGETGELFF; cdr3_nt: TGTGCCAGCCGACCAGGGGGTGAAACCGGGGAGCTGTTTTTT
j_call: TRBJ1-6; clone_size: -; d_call: -; v_call: TRBV19; cdr3_aa: CASSLGQQMIGGNNSPLHF; cdr3_nt: TGTGCCAGTAGTCTCGGACAACAAATGATTGGCGGTAATAATTCACCCCTCCACTTT
j_call: TRBJ2-7; clone_size: -; d_call: -; v_call: TRBV27; cdr3_aa: CASSLWLGVGEQYF; cdr3_nt: TGTGCCAGCAGCCTCTGGTTAGGGGTCGGCGAGCAGTACTTC
j_call: TRBJ2-3; clone_size: once; d_call: -; v_call: TRBV30; cdr3_aa: CAWSSYDTDTQYF; cdr3_nt: TGTGCCTGGAGTTCCTACGACACAGATACGCAGTATTTT
j_call: TRBJ2-3; clone_size: few; d_call: TRBD2; v_call: TRBV6-6; cdr3_aa: CASTFGAGGTDTQYF; cdr3_nt: TGTGCCAGCACCTTCGGGGCGGGGGGAACAGATACGCAGTATTTT
j_call: TRBJ1-2; clone_size: -; d_call: -; v_call: TRBV5-8; cdr3_aa: CASSFRDNYGYTF; cdr3_nt: TGTGCCAGCAGCTTCAGGGATAACTATGGCTACACCTTC
j_call: TRBJ1-2; clone_size: -; d_call: -; v_call: TRBV27; cdr3_aa: CASSYFPNYGYTF; cdr3_nt: TGTGCCAGCAGTTACTTCCCTAACTATGGCTACACCTTC
j_call: TRBJ1-2; clone_size: -; d_call: -; v_call: TRBV5-1; cdr3_aa: CASSLRGPQDGYTF; cdr3_nt: TGCGCCAGCAGCCTCAGGGGCCCCCAGGATGGCTACACCTTC
j_call: TRBJ1-5; clone_size: once; d_call: -; v_call: TRBV4-3; cdr3_aa: CASSHLGGGLHF; cdr3_nt: TGCGCCAGCAGCCACCTAGGTGGAGGGTTGCATTTT
j_call: TRBJ1-1; clone_size: -; d_call: -; v_call: TRBV9; cdr3_aa: CASSPLGGGNTEAFF; cdr3_nt: TGTGCCAGCAGCCCCCTCGGGGGTGGGAACACTGAAGCTTTCTTT
j_call: TRBJ2-7; clone_size: -; d_call: -; v_call: TRBV5-6; cdr3_aa: CASSLGLGYEQYF; cdr3_nt: TGTGCCAGCAGCTTGGGACTAGGCTACGAGCAGTACTTC
j_call: TRBJ1-3; clone_size: -; d_call: TRBD1; v_call: TRBV7-2; cdr3_aa: CASSTEGQLSGNTIYF; cdr3_nt: TGTGCCAGCAGCACCGAGGGACAGCTCTCTGGAAACACCATATATTTT
j_call: TRBJ2-7; clone_size: -; d_call: TRBD2; v_call: TRBV24-1; cdr3_aa: CATSDPNSGTDEQYF; cdr3_nt: TGTGCCACCAGTGATCCCAACAGCGGGACGGACGAGCAGTACTTC
j_call: TRBJ1-2; clone_size: -; d_call: -; v_call: TRBV9; cdr3_aa: CASSVTADRNGYTF; cdr3_nt: TGTGCCAGCAGCGTCACGGCAGACAGGAATGGCTACACCTTC
j_call: TRBJ2-7; clone_size: -; d_call: -; v_call: TRBV5-4; cdr3_aa: CASSFPGSSYEQYF; cdr3_nt: TGTGCCAGCAGCTTTCCGGGATCCTCCTACGAGCAGTACTTC
j_call: TRBJ2-4; clone_size: -; d_call: -; v_call: TRBV29-1; cdr3_aa: CSVEGGQNIQYF; cdr3_nt: TGCAGCGTGGAAGGGGGGCAAAACATTCAGTACTTC
j_call: TRBJ1-5; clone_size: -; d_call: TRBD1; v_call: TRBV28; cdr3_aa: CASTGTAYQPQHF; cdr3_nt: TGTGCCAGCACCGGGACAGCTTATCAGCCCCAGCATTTT
j_call: TRBJ1-1; clone_size: -; d_call: TRBD1; v_call: TRBV6-5; cdr3_aa: CASNRDRGETEAFF; cdr3_nt: TGTGCCAGCAACCGGGACAGGGGGGAGACTGAAGCTTTCTTT
j_call: TRBJ2-3; clone_size: -; d_call: -; v_call: TRBV4-3; cdr3_aa: CASSPGNTDTQYF; cdr3_nt: TGCGCCAGCAGCCCCGGGAACACAGATACGCAGTATTTT
j_call: TRBJ2-3; clone_size: -; d_call: TRBD2; v_call: TRBV3-1/TRBV3-2; cdr3_aa: CASSPLAGDAEDTQYF; cdr3_nt: TGTGCCAGCAGCCCGTTAGCGGGAGATGCGGAAGATACGCAGTATTTT
j_call: TRBJ2-3; clone_size: -; d_call: TRBD2; v_call: TRBV7-9; cdr3_aa: CASSLGLAGETDTQYF; cdr3_nt: TGTGCCAGCAGCTTGGGACTAGCGGGGGAGACAGATACGCAGTATTTT
j_call: TRBJ1-5; clone_size: -; d_call: -; v_call: TRBV10-1; cdr3_aa: CASSESAQPQHF; cdr3_nt: TGCGCCAGCAGTGAGTCGGCTCAGCCCCAGCATTTT
j_call: TRBJ2-7; clone_size: -; d_call: -; v_call: TRBV6-2/TRBV6-3; cdr3_aa: CASSYALGYEQYF; cdr3_nt: TGTGCCAGCAGTTACGCCCTCGGCTACGAGCAGTACTTC
j_call: TRBJ1-3; clone_size: few; d_call: -; v_call: TRBV9; cdr3_aa: CASSLWASGTNTIYF; cdr3_nt: TGTGCCAGCAGCCTCTGGGCATCGGGAACAAACACCATATATTTT
j_call: TRBJ2-7; clone_size: once; d_call: -; v_call: TRBV5-5; cdr3_aa: CASSFYRSSYEQYF; cdr3_nt: TGTGCCAGCAGCTTTTATAGGAGCTCTTACGAGCAGTACTTC
j_call: TRBJ1-2; clone_size: -; d_call: -; v_call: TRBV2; cdr3_aa: CASSELLSWTRYGYTF; cdr3_nt: TGTGCCAGCAGTGAATTATTAAGTTGGACACGATATGGCTACACCTTC
j_call: TRBJ1-4; clone_size: -; d_call: -; v_call: TRBV7-8; cdr3_aa: CASSRGGGNEKLFF; cdr3_nt: TGTGCCAGCAGCCGAGGAGGCGGTAATGAAAAACTGTTTTTT
j_call: TRBJ1-2; clone_size: -; d_call: -; v_call: TRBV30; cdr3_aa: CAWSVGDDYGYTF; cdr3_nt: TGTGCCTGGAGTGTAGGGGATGACTATGGCTACACCTTC
j_call: TRBJ2-1; clone_size: -; d_call: TRBD2; v_call: TRBV3-1/TRBV3-2; cdr3_aa: CASSLLLAGGNNEQFF; cdr3_nt: TGTGCCAGCAGCTTATTACTAGCGGGTGGGAACAATGAGCAGTTCTTC
j_call: TRBJ1-3; clone_size: -; d_call: -; v_call: TRBV7-2; cdr3_aa: CASSFQSGNTIYF; cdr3_nt: TGTGCCAGCAGCTTCCAATCTGGAAACACCATATATTTT
j_call: TRBJ2-7; clone_size: -; d_call: -; v_call: TRBV19; cdr3_aa: CASSIGTGLSYEQYF; cdr3_nt: TGTGCCAGTAGTATAGGAACAGGTTTATCCTACGAGCAGTACTTC
j_call: TRBJ2-7; clone_size: -; d_call: -; v_call: TRBV21-1; cdr3_aa: CASNRTSGRGHEQYF; cdr3_nt: TGTGCCAGCAACCGGACTAGCGGGAGGGGCCACGAGCAGTACTTC
j_call: TRBJ1-2; clone_size: -; d_call: TRBD1; v_call: TRBV18; cdr3_aa: CASSPSGTGGYGYTF; cdr3_nt: TGTGCCAGCTCACCTTCCGGGACAGGAGGGTATGGCTACACCTTC
j_call: TRBJ1-3; clone_size: -; d_call: -; v_call: TRBV5-4; cdr3_aa: CASSLEIQGGSGNTIYF; cdr3_nt: TGTGCCAGCAGCTTGGAAATACAGGGCGGCTCTGGAAACACCATATATTTT
j_call: TRBJ1-4; clone_size: -; d_call: -; v_call: TRBV10-3; cdr3_aa: CAIEEGTNEKLFF; cdr3_nt: TGTGCCATTGAGGAAGGTACTAATGAAAAACTGTTTTTT
j_call: TRBJ2-6; clone_size: few; d_call: -; v_call: TRBV10-3; cdr3_aa: CAINFRDSSGANVLTF; cdr3_nt: TGTGCCATCAATTTCAGGGACTCCTCTGGGGCCAACGTCCTGACTTTC
j_call: TRBJ1-4; clone_size: -; d_call: -; v_call: TRBV29-1; cdr3_aa: CSAGTTEKLFF; cdr3_nt: TGCAGCGCTGGGACAACTGAAAAACTGTTTTTT
j_call: TRBJ1-5; clone_size: -; d_call: -; v_call: TRBV6-5; cdr3_aa: CASSTRQEYNQPQHF; cdr3_nt: TGTGCCAGCAGCACTCGACAGGAATACAATCAGCCCCAGCATTTT
j_call: TRBJ2-7; clone_size: -; d_call: -; v_call: TRBV18; cdr3_aa: CASSQEGDEQYF; cdr3_nt: TGTGCCAGCTCACAGGAAGGGGACGAGCAGTACTTC
j_call: TRBJ2-2; clone_size: -; d_call: -; v_call: TRBV12-5; cdr3_aa: CASGLGTGELFF; cdr3_nt: TGTGCTAGTGGTCTCGGCACCGGGGAGCTGTTTTTT
j_call: TRBJ2-2; clone_size: -; d_call: -; v_call: TRBV4-1; cdr3_aa: CASSQVRGSGELFF; cdr3_nt: TGCGCCAGCAGCCAAGTAAGGGGATCCGGGGAGCTGTTTTTT
j_call: TRBJ1-2; clone_size: -; d_call: -; v_call: TRBV10-2; cdr3_aa: CASSESRDYSYGYTF; cdr3_nt: TGCGCCAGCAGTGAGTCGAGGGATTATAGCTATGGCTACACCTTC
j_call: TRBJ1-1; clone_size: -; d_call: -; v_call: TRBV7-9; cdr3_aa: CASSLGQLEAFF; cdr3_nt: TGTGCCAGCAGTCTCGGACAGCTTGAAGCTTTCTTT
j_call: TRBJ2-1; clone_size: -; d_call: TRBD1; v_call: TRBV6-6; cdr3_aa: CASTDRGQGFNEQFF; cdr3_nt: TGTGCCAGCACCGACCGGGGACAGGGTTTCAATGAGCAGTTCTTC
j_call: TRBJ1-2; clone_size: -; d_call: -; v_call: TRBV19; cdr3_aa: CASRETGTYGYTF; cdr3_nt: TGTGCCAGTAGGGAAACAGGGACCTATGGCTACACCTTC